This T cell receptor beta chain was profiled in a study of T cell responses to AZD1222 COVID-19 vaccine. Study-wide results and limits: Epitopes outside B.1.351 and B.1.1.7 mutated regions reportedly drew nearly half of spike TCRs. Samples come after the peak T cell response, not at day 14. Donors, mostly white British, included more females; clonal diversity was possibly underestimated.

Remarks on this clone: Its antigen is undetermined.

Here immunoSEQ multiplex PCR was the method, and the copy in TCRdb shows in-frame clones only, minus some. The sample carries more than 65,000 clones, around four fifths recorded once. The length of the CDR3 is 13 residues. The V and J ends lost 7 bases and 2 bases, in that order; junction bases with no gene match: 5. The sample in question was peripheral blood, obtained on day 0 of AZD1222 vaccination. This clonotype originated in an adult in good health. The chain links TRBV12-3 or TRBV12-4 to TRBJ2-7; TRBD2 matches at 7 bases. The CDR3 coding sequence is TGTGCCAGCACCGGGAGCGGGACCTACGAGCAGTACTTC. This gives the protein CASTGSGTYEQYF.